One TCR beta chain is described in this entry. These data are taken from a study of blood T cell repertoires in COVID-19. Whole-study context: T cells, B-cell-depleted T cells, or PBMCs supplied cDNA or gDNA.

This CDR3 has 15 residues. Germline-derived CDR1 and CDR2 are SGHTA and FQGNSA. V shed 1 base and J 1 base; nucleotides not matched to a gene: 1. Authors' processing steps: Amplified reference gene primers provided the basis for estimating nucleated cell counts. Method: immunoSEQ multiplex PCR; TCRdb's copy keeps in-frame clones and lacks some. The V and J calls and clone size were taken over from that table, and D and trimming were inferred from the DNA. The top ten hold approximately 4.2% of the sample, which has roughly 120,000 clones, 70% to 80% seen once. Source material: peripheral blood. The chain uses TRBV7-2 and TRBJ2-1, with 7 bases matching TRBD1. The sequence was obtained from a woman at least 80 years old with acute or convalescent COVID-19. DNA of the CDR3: TGTGCCAGCAGCTTAGACAGGGGATCCTACAATGAGCAGTTCTTC. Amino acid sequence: CASSLDRGSYNEQFF.